Listed below are T cell receptor beta chains from one sample, sequenced in a study of control samples from healthy donors and cancer patients. The data were produced by immunoSEQ multiplex PCR, yet TCRdb's version contains in-frame clones alone and is incomplete. The sample's table shows under 200,000 clones. Sequenced input: blood. These receptors were collected from a woman in her thirties in good health. Both conserved end residues are trimmed from each CDR3.

15	TRBV18	TRBJ1-2	ASSPQSGTGTNYGYT
8	TRBV19	TRBJ1-2	ASRGDGYT
13	TRBV11-2	TRBJ2-1	ASSSSGGAFDEQF
14	TRBV14	TRBJ1-2	ASSQVRGTGNYGYT
13	TRBV18	TRBJ2-1	ASSPQGALNDEQF
10	TRBV12-3/TRBV12-4	TRBJ1-5	ASSLESRPQH
13	TRBV4-1	TRBJ2-5	ASSQVGTGSETQY
11	TRBV12-3/TRBV12-4	TRBJ1-4	ASSFLGNEKLF
13	TRBV29-1	TRBJ1-2	SVALRQALGDGYT
10	TRBV4-1	TRBJ1-1	ASSQEGFEAF
13	TRBV7-6	TRBJ1-1	ASSPQGRVNTEAF
9	TRBV9	TRBJ2-1	ASSVRGEQF
12	TRBV6-4	TRBJ1-2	ASSERGHLYGYT
12	TRBV5-4	TRBJ1-4	ASSSTGVREKLF
12	TRBV9	TRBJ2-5	ASSVEGTSETQY
13	TRBV28	TRBJ1-5	ASRKTAYSNQPQH
14	TRBV28	TRBJ1-3	ASIEGGDSSGNTIY
15	TRBV28	TRBJ1-2	ASSRKGQGPADYGYT
16	TRBV5-8	TRBJ2-3	ASSLGQGALSTWDTQY
11	TRBV15	TRBJ1-5	ATGLDPAQPQH
11	TRBV3-1/TRBV3-2	TRBJ2-5	ASSQGMMETQY
12	TRBV28	TRBJ2-7	ASSYPGAIGEQY
12	TRBV28	TRBJ1-4	ASLGGAFNEKLF
12	TRBV30	TRBJ2-5	AWSVGTIQETQY
14	TRBV5-8	TRBJ2-1	ASSPRPLIAGNEQF
14	TRBV27	TRBJ2-6	ASSPQGVTGANVLT
15	TRBV7-9	TRBJ2-2	ASDAERQGKGFGELF
14	TRBV7-8	TRBJ1-4	ASRLGLNLGNEKLF
13	TRBV4-1	TRBJ2-3	ASSLGPSPSNTQY
9	TRBV5-4	TRBJ2-7	ASSLFREQY
13	TRBV5-6	TRBJ1-2	ASSLGEGAGYGYT
14	TRBV7-9	TRBJ1-4	ASSLEAAPGFEKLF
16	TRBV3-1/TRBV3-2	TRBJ1-3	ASSQDLLVNHEGNTIY
13	TRBV19	TRBJ2-7	ASSIQGRPYYEQY
13	TRBV2	TRBJ1-5	ASGKRQGPPGRQH
13	TRBV6-5	TRBJ2-2	ASTVGGQYTGELF
10	TRBV6-5	TRBJ1-2	ASRFSEYGYT
16	TRBV29-1	TRBJ2-1	SVEYPPSGGHSYNEQF
14	TRBV4-1	TRBJ1-6	ASSPKTGPYNSPLH
11	TRBV5-4	TRBJ2-3	ASSNDRVKSQY
14	TRBV3-1/TRBV3-2	TRBJ1-1	ASRRTGTGGIFEAF
13	TRBV6-4	TRBJ1-1	ASSALQGGNTEAF
14	TRBV28	TRBJ1-5	ASSIPGLKINQPQH
9	TRBV28	TRBJ1-2	ASRSGGGYT
16	TRBV11-2	TRBJ1-2	ASSSLGRGTDRLYGYT
11	TRBV25-1	TRBJ1-1	ASSASGAERAF
13	TRBV7-9	TRBJ1-5	ASSLYAGYNQPQH
13	TRBV11-2	TRBJ1-6	ASSPRDRGNSPLH
12	TRBV28	TRBJ1-2	ASSLRQGARGYT